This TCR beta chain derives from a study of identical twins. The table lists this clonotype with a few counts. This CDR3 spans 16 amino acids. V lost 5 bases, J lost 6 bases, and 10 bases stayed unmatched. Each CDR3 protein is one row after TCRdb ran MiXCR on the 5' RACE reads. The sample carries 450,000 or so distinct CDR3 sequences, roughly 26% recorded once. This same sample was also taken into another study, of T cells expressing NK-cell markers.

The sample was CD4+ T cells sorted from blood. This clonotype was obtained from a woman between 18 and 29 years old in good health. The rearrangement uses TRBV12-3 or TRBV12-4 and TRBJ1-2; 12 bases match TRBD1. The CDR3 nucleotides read TGTGCCAGCAGTACGGGACAGGGGGCGCACGTGGATGGCTACACCTTC. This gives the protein CASSTGQGAHVDGYTF.